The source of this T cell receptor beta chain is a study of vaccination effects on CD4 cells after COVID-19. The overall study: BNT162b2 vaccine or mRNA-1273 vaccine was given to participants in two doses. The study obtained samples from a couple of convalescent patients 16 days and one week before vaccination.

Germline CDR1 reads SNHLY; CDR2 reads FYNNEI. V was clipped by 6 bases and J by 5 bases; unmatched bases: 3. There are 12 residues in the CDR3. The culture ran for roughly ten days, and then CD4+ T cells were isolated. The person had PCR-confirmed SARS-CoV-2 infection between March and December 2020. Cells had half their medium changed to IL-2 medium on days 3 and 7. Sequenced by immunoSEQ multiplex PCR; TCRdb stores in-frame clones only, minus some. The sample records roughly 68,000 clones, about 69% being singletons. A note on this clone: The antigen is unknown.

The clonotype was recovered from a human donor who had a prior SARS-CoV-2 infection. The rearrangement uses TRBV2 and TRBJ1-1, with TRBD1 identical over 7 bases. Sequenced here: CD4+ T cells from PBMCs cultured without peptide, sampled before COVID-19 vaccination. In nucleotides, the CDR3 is TGTGCCAGCAGCCAGGGGGGGACTGAAGCTTTCTTT. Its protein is CASSQGGTEAFF.